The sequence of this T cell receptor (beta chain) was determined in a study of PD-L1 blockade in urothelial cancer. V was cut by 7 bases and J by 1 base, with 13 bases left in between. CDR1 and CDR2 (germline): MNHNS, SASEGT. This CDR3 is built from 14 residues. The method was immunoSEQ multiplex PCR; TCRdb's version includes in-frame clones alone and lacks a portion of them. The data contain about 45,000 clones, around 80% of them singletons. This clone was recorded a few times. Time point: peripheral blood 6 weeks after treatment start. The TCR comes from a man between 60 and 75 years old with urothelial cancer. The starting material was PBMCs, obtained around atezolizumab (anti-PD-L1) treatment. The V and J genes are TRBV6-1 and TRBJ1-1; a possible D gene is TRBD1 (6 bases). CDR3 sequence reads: CASNYLTGNTEAFF. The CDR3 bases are TGTGCCAGCAACTACCTGACAGGGAACACTGAAGCTTTCTTT.